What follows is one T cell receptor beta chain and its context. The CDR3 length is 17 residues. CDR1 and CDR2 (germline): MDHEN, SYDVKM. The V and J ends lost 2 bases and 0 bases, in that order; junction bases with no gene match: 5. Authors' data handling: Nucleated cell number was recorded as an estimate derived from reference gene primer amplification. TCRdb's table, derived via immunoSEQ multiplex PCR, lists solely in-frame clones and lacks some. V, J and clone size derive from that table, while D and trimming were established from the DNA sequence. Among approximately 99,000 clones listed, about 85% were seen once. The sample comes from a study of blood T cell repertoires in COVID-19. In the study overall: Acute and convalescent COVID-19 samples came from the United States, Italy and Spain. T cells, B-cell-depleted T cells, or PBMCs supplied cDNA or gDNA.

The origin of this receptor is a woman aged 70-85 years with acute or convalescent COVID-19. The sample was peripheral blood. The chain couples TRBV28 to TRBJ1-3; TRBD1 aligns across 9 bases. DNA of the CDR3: TGTGCCAGCAGTTTAACAGGGGGCCTCGACTCTGGAAACACCATATATTTT. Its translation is CASSLTGGLDSGNTIYF.